The clone carrying this TCR beta chain was observed once. This entry comes from a study of blood T cell repertoires in COVID-19. Data came from immunoSEQ multiplex PCR; TCRdb stores just in-frame clones and leaves some out. The data hold about 670,000 clones, with about 90% observed a single time. Sequenced input: peripheral blood. The receptor was isolated from a woman aged 18-30 years with acute or convalescent COVID-19.

As DNA, the CDR3 is TGTGCCAGCAGTGGGACAGGGCCCACTGAAGCTTTCTTT. Translating it yields CASSGTGPTEAFF. V and J are TRBV6-2 or TRBV6-3 and TRBJ1-1, with 9 bases lining up with TRBD1. The CDR3 totals 13 residues. V gave up 5 bases and J gave up 4 bases; unmatched junction bases: 2. Germline-derived CDR1 and CDR2 are MNHEY and SVGEGT.